This T cell receptor beta chain was sequenced during a study of T cells in Graves' hyperthyroidism and ophthalmopathy. Background on the study: Any treatment followed the collection of peripheral blood at initial diagnosis. Study findings and constraints: Blood also contained most expanded thyroid clonotypes above 0.001.

This clonotype was seen ten or more times. As yet, its antigen is unknown. Amplification yielded TCR beta CDR3 regions, with RNA transcripts as the source. HTBI primers drove first-round RT-PCR of the TCR CDR3. TCRdb re-called the multiplex PCR reads with MiXCR, one entry per CDR3 protein. Here the sample spans around 620,000 distinct CDR3 sequences, around 14% being singletons. Germline V gene data show CDR1 as GTSNPN and CDR2 as SVGIG (reference sequence). V was clipped by 1 base and J by 7 bases, with 5 bases between them. The CDR3 covers 11 residues. The receptor's source is a young woman with Graves' ophthalmopathy. Sequenced material: blood. The chain recombines TRBV30 with TRBJ2-1; D is unclear. The CDR3 reads CAWSAVNEQFF. The CDR3 DNA sequence: TGTGCCTGGAGTGCCGTGAATGAGCAGTTCTTC.